What follows are 16 T cell receptor beta chains derived from one specimen sequenced in a study of cytomegalovirus exposure and HLA in healthy donors. It was with 60 Vbeta and 13 Jbeta primers that the PCR ran. The protocol was immunoSEQ multiplex PCR, while the TCRdb copy is restricted to in-frame clones and leaves out a portion. The repertoire has some 90,000 clones, roughly 74% of them found once; the top ten carry approximately 14%. Sequencing was carried out using PBMCs. Receptor source: a woman aged 70-85 years in good health and CMV-seropositive.

The J gene is TRBJ1-4, the V gene TRBV7-9; D is perhaps TRBD1 (5 bases). Germline lookup yields CDR1 SEHNR and CDR2 FQNEAQ (reference sequence). The CDR3 sequence is 14 residues long. With 9 bases removed from V and 3 bases from J, the gap between germline ends came to 14 bases. The CDR3 protein is CASRSGQSNEKLFF. The CDR3 bases are TGTGCCAGTCGGTCAGGGCAGTCTAATGAAAAACTGTTTTTT.

This chain joins TRBV5-6 and TRBJ1-1; D remains unclear. V lost 4 bases to trimming and J lost 10 bases, with 14 bases between them. Germline-derived CDR1 and CDR2 are SGHDT and YYEEEE. The CDR3 is 12 residues long. The CDR3 region is CASSHIEAAAFF. CDR3 coding DNA: TGTGCCAGCAGCCACATAGAGGCAGCAGCTTTCTTT.

V gene TRBV19 combines with J gene TRBJ2-7; D is undetermined. The V gene lost 1 base and the J gene lost 0 bases, with 10 bases spanning the gap. The CDR3 loop spans 15 amino acids. The germline CDR1 and CDR2 sequences are LNHDA and SQIVND (reference sequence). CDR3 bases: TGTGCCAGTAGTATAGGGCCAGTCAGCTCCTACGAGCAGTACTTC. The encoded protein is CASSIGPVSSYEQYF.

The genes are TRBV7-6 and TRBJ2-5; D is possibly TRBD2 (6 bases). V was clipped by 3 bases and J by 4 bases, with 12 bases between them. The CDR3 has 14 residues. The V gene's germline CDR1 is SGHVS and CDR2 FNYEAQ. The chain's CDR3 is CASSFIRGGETQYF. The CDR3 DNA reads TGTGCCAGCAGCTTTATTCGGGGAGGAGAGACCCAGTACTTC.

The rearrangement joins TRBV13 to TRBJ2-7, with D perhaps matching TRBD1 (5 bases). In germline, CDR1 is PRHDT, CDR2 FYEKMQ (reference sequence). This CDR3 contains 15 residues. The ends were cut back, 2 bases at V and 2 bases at J, with 13 bases in the middle. The CDR3 bases are TGTGCCAGCAGCTTAAGGGGTGGTAGCACCTACGAGCAGTACTTC. Encoded protein: CASSLRGGSTYEQYF.

The chain couples TRBV19 to TRBJ1-5; 7 bases are a match to TRBD1. The CDR3 has 14 residues. CDR1 and CDR2 (germline): LNHDA, SQIVND (reference sequence). V lost 8 bases to trimming and J lost 1 base; unmatched junction nucleotides: 5. The CDR3 sequence: CASDDRASNQPQHF. Here the CDR3 DNA reads TGTGCCAGTGATGACAGGGCCAGCAATCAGCCCCAGCATTTT.

The rearrangement joins TRBV28 to TRBJ2-7; D gene unclear. The CDR3 has 12 residues. V was clipped by 3 bases and J by 4 bases, with 7 bases between them. Germline V gives CDR1 MDHEN, CDR2 SYDVKM. As DNA, the CDR3 is TGTGCCAGCAGTTTCTTGGAGTACGAGCAGTACTTC. It translates to CASSFLEYEQYF.

This clone was observed a few times. This chain joins TRBV15 and TRBJ1-1, with TRBD1 matching 9 bases. Germline CDR1 reads LNHNV; CDR2 reads YYDKDF (reference sequence). The CDR3 totals 14 residues. V shed 8 bases, J shed 1 base, and the junction held 5 bases outside the gene matches. The chain's CDR3 is CATLRGQGNTEAFF. In DNA form, the CDR3 reads TGTGCCACCCTCCGGGGACAGGGGAACACTGAAGCTTTCTTT.

The V and J genes are TRBV6-5 and TRBJ1-1; possibly TRBD1 for D (6 bases). Per the germline V gene, CDR1 is MNHEY and CDR2 is SVGAGI. There are 13 residues in the CDR3. V was pared by 7 bases and J by 5 bases, with 14 bases between. The CDR3 loop reads CASKPGERTEAFF. CDR3 nucleotides: TGTGCCAGCAAGCCAGGGGAGAGGACTGAAGCTTTCTTT.

This sequence joins TRBV19 and TRBJ2-5, with TRBD1 as a possible D gene (9 bases). The CDR3 sequence is 17 residues long. Germline V gene data show CDR1 as LNHDA and CDR2 as SQIVND (reference sequence). Deletions cut 5 bases from V and 1 base from J, with 20 bases between. Written as DNA, the CDR3 is TGTGCCAGTAGTCCCCGGGGGGGACAGGGTCCCCAAGAGACCCAGTACTTC. Amino acids: CASSPRGGQGPQETQYF.

With respect to this clone: At one end, the junction sequence differs from germline, possibly due to a read error. The chain joins TRBV7-7 to TRBJ2-7; 9 nucleotides line up with TRBD1. The germline gives CDR1 SSHAT, CDR2 FNYEAQ (reference sequence). The CDR3 has 14 amino acids. CDR3 sequence (DNA): TGTGCTAGCAGCGAGACAGGGGGATCCTACGAGCAGTACTTC. Encoded protein: CASSETGGSYEQYF.

The genes are TRBV21-1 and TRBJ1-4; the table's D call TRBD1 went unverified against the DNA. TRBV21-1 is described as a pseudogene. There are 21 residues in the CDR3. The CDR3 reads CASSNLLEEGAHRRTNEKLFF. CDR3 coding DNA: TGTGCCAGCAGCAACCTGCTGGAAGAGGGGGCGCATCGACGAACTAATGAAAAACTGTTTTTT.

This clone was seen a handful of times. The chain links TRBV6-1 to TRBJ2-7; TRBD1 is a possible D gene (6 bases). The V and J ends lost 0 bases and 2 bases respectively, with 14 bases between them. CDR3 length: 16 residues. Germline values: CDR1 MNHNS, CDR2 SASEGT. The CDR3 spells CASSEAGNRVPYEQYF. The CDR3 bases are TGTGCCAGCAGTGAAGCCGGGAACAGGGTCCCCTACGAGCAGTACTTC.

This clone has more than one count but fewer than ten. The CDR3 protein is CASSQERGRTQSNTEAFF. The CDR3 DNA sequence: TGCGCCAGCAGCCAAGAACGCGGAAGGACACAAAGTAACACTGAAGCTTTCTTT. This sequence joins TRBV4-1 and TRBJ1-1, with D perhaps matching TRBD1 (5 bases). Germline CDR1 MGHRA, CDR2 YSYEKL. The ends were cut back, 0 bases at V and 2 bases at J, with 19 bases in the middle. This CDR3 contains 18 residues.

This sequence joins TRBV15 and TRBJ2-5; D remains unclear. Trimming shortened V by 0 bases and J by 3 bases, and 8 bases separated the two germline ends. The CDR3 contains 14 residues. Germline CDR1 LNHNV, CDR2 YYDKDF (reference sequence). CDR3 protein: CATSRDLAKETQYF. Written as DNA, the CDR3 is TGTGCCACCAGCAGAGATTTGGCAAAAGAGACCCAGTACTTC.

V gene TRBV5-4 combines with J gene TRBJ2-5, with a weak D call TRBD2 (7 bases). Germline V lookup: CDR1 SGHNT, CDR2 YYREEE (reference sequence). V lost 7 bases and J 1 base, leaving 17 bases between the germline ends. The CDR3 is 15 amino acids. The CDR3 nucleotides read TGTGCCAGCGGGAGGGGGGTCAAGGGCCAAGAGACCCAGTACTTC. Amino acids: CASGRGVKGQETQYF.